The present entry profiles one T cell receptor beta chain with its context. The repertoire was sequenced with immunoSEQ multiplex PCR; TCRdb's copy has only in-frame clones and lacks some. The table lists about 87,000 clones, just over 90% of them singletons. These data come from a study of T cell changes during pregnancy in multiple sclerosis. Germline V gene data show CDR1 as MDHEN and CDR2 as SYDVKM. The V gene lost 2 bases and the J gene lost 4 bases, with 11 bases spanning the gap. This CDR3 spans 14 amino acids. This TCR derives from a female donor in good health, enrolled as a control in a pregnancy study. V gene TRBV28 combines with J gene TRBJ1-1; D is uncertain. Sequencing used peripheral blood, obtained in the third trimester of pregnancy. The CDR3 spells CASSLVQSGTEAFF. The CDR3 DNA sequence: TGTGCCAGCAGTTTAGTCCAGAGCGGCACTGAAGCTTTCTTT.